This T cell receptor beta chain was captured in a study of T cell responses to AZD1222 COVID-19 vaccine (dated by TCRdb to 2020 to 2023). Regarding the study in general: AZD1222 recipients given second doses at about 4 weeks or at about 12 weeks were pooled, since spike-specific TCR depth and breadth were not found to differ between the two schedules. A total of 233 trial participants underwent TCR sequencing, of whom nearly 210 received two doses of AZD1222 and 26 received two doses of the MenACWY control vaccine. Trial participants were enrolled into age subgroups of 18-55, 56-69 and 70-plus years, which contained approximately 150, 28 and 58 TCR-sequenced participants, respectively.

The CDR3 regions of human TCRbeta chains were analyzed by immunosequencing. Concerning the study's data processing: TCRs in the repertoires were matched against a reference library of SARS-CoV-2-specific TCRs that had been generated with the MIRA antigen-specificity platform. Breadth was defined as the fraction of unique TCRs that were SARS-CoV-2-associated, and depth was defined as the fraction of total T cells that were SARS-CoV-2-associated. Each spike-specific TCR was assigned to its reactive spike region and to a CD4 or CD8 class using the MIRA data. Log10-transformed breadth and depth values were compared by one-way ANOVA with Sidak's multiple comparisons tests. In its TCRdb copy, this immuneACCESS table keeps in-frame sequences only and misses some clones. Where compared with another copy, unresolved V genes explain less than half of these, and the others have no known cause. Clonal size and the V and J genes are those of that table, whereas D and trimming came from the DNA. This sample comprises fewer than 180,000 clones, around 94% of them detected only once. Roughly 1.3% of the sample lies in the top ten.

Trimming takes 6 bases from V and 8 bases from J, and the germline ends sit 16 bases apart. From the cysteine up to the phenylalanine, the CDR3 has a length of 13 residues. The only DNA kept is the CDR3, 39 bases in frame from the first base. The germline V gene (reference sequence) yields MNHEY for CDR1 and SMNVEV for CDR2. The sample's time point label is to be understood as: baseline before first vaccination. Vaccinee samples were obtained from the UK trials COV001 and COV002, which included a single-blind randomized controlled phase 2/3 trial of AZD1222 (ChAdOx1 nCoV-19) in healthy adults. Trial participant PBMC samples were collected at day 0 and day 28 after the second dose for TCRbeta chain sequencing. As for this clone: What antigen it recognizes has not been identified. Base qualities are missing; no much larger clone stands one base away.

Broad study findings and their caveats: The 56-69-year group was small, and its depth increase did not reach significance, likely because of low power. Participants were mostly white British, with more females than males. The authors suggested clonal diversity may have been underestimated. The vaccine-associated CD4 TCRs covered the entire spike protein, and the dominant responses fell in regions 160-218 and 743-854. Spike-specific TCR breadth and depth rose significantly after two AZD1222 doses compared with day 0 and with MenACWY recipients. Because no day 14 peak-response samples were available, repertoires were characterized only after the peak T cell response. Reportedly, close to half of the unique spike-specific TCRs recognized epitopes lying outside the regions that are mutated in the B.1.351 and B.1.1.7 variants. Conclusions about previously exposed vaccinees are limited, since just five or six AZD1222 recipients were seropositive for SARS-CoV-2 at baseline.

The TCR comes from an adult in good health. The source material was peripheral blood, sampled on day 0 of AZD1222 vaccination. The chain employs TRBV27 and TRBJ1-2, with a tentative D gene TRBD1 over 6 matching bases. The CDR3 region has the sequence CASRRQASEGYTF. The DNA reads TGTGCCAGCAGAAGACAGGCCTCCGAAGGCTACACCTTC.